The 22 T cell receptor beta chains presented below share a single source sample, sequenced in a study of lymphopenia after photon versus proton radiotherapy. The protocol was immunoSEQ multiplex PCR, while the TCRdb copy is restricted to in-frame clones and leaves out a portion. The sample lists approximately 45,000 clones, roughly 85% occurring once. Source: peripheral blood, taken from a patient treated with photon-based radiotherapy. The receptor source for this set is a man aged 35-49 years with gastric cancer.

The rearrangement links TRBV11-2 to TRBJ1-2; D gene ambiguous. Trimming removed 4 bases from V and 4 bases from J, with 4 bases in between. Germline CDR1 reads SGHAT; CDR2 reads FQNNGV. There are 11 residues in the CDR3. The CDR3 spells CASSWSYGYTF. In DNA, the CDR3 is TGTGCCAGCAGCTGGAGCTATGGCTACACCTTC.

By its share, this clone is medium-sized (0.01 to 0.1%). The sample carries other DNA sequences with the same CDR3. The chain recombines TRBV7-2 with TRBJ1-3; D gene uncertain. CDR3 length: 12 amino acids. Germline V gives CDR1 SGHTA, CDR2 FQGNSA. Trimming left V 5 bases short and J 1 base short, with 3 bases between. CDR3 protein: CASSPSGNTIYF. The CDR3 coding sequence is TGTGCCAGCAGCCCATCTGGAAACACCATATATTTT.

The chain uses TRBV7-2 and TRBJ1-6, with 9 nucleotides matching TRBD1. Trimming removed 0 bases from V and 7 bases from J; junction bases left unmatched: 7. Germline V lookup: CDR1 SGHTA, CDR2 FQGNSA. The CDR3 consists of 17 residues. The CDR3 sequence is CASSLALGQGLNSPLHF. The CDR3, as DNA: TGTGCCAGCAGCTTAGCCCTCGGACAGGGGTTGAATTCACCCCTCCACTTT.

V is TRBV30 and J is TRBJ1-1; unclear D gene. The germline CDR1 and CDR2 sequences are GTSNPN and SVGIG (reference sequence). V was shortened by 4 bases and J by 0 bases, with 15 bases between the two germline ends. The CDR3 consists of 15 residues. CDR3 DNA sequence: TGTGCCTGGACCTCGCGGGGTCAGGTGAACACTGAAGCTTTCTTT. Amino acids: CAWTSRGQVNTEAFF.

The genes are TRBV9 and TRBJ2-2; D ambiguous. The germline V gene has CDR1 SGDLS and CDR2 YYNGEE. The CDR3 covers 15 residues. Trimming pared 3 bases from V and 2 bases from J, leaving 11 bases between. In DNA form, the CDR3 reads TGTGCCAGCAGCGCGCTCGACACTAACACCGGGGAGCTGTTTTTT. Translation: CASSALDTNTGELFF.

In this sample, this clone turned up once. The chain is built from TRBV30 and TRBJ1-2; TRBD1 aligns across 7 bases. The V segment lost 4 bases and the J segment 4 bases; nucleotides outside the gene matches: 3. Germline V gene lookup returns CDR1 GTSNPN and CDR2 SVGIG (reference sequence). The CDR3 loop spans 12 amino acids. The CDR3 loop is CAWKTGPYGYTF. In DNA, the CDR3 is TGTGCCTGGAAGACAGGGCCCTATGGCTACACCTTC.

The chain joins TRBV7-9 to TRBJ2-7; 8 bases match TRBD1. The CDR3 has 15 residues. CDR1 SEHNR and CDR2 FQNEAQ come from the germline V gene (reference sequence). The V gene end was trimmed by 4 bases and the J gene end by 3 bases; junction bases not matched to a gene: 8. The CDR3, as DNA: TGTGCCAGCAGCTCTATTAACAGGGGGATCTACGAGCAGTACTTC. Amino acids: CASSSINRGIYEQYF.

The chain couples TRBV18 to TRBJ2-7, with 8 bases that match TRBD2. J was trimmed by 7 bases and V by 5 bases; bases with no gene match: 4. The CDR3 has 12 residues. CDR1 KGHSH and CDR2 LQKENI come from the germline V gene. The CDR3 protein is CASSSPGGEQYF. Written as DNA, the CDR3 is TGTGCCAGCTCATCGCCGGGGGGGGAGCAGTACTTC.

This clone was observed once. The rearrangement links TRBV6-1 to TRBJ1-2, with D possibly being TRBD1 (5 bases). Trimming removed 10 bases from V and 1 base from J, with 19 bases in between. The CDR3 consists of 15 residues. Germline lookup yields CDR1 MNHNS and CDR2 SASEGT. Here the CDR3 DNA reads TGTGCCACCGAAGACAGAACCACTTATAACTATGGCTACACCTTC. Translated: CATEDRTTYNYGYTF.

The CDR3: CSVAQGDSNQPQHF. The CDR3 bases are TGCAGCGTTGCCCAGGGCGATAGCAATCAGCCCCAGCATTTT. The chain employs TRBV29-1 and TRBJ1-5; D might be TRBD1 (5 bases). The CDR3 covers 14 residues. From germline, CDR1 is SQVTM and CDR2 ANQGSEA. V was shortened by 4 bases and J by 0 bases, with 10 bases between the two germline ends.

This chain connects TRBV18 to TRBJ2-3; no clear D gene. Per the germline V gene, CDR1 is KGHSH and CDR2 is LQKENI. V lost 5 bases and J 11 bases, leaving 17 bases between the germline ends. This CDR3 has 13 amino acids. The CDR3 loop reads CASSFNGLAEQYF. The CDR3 nucleotides read TGTGCCAGCTCATTTAACGGCCTGGCGGAGCAGTATTTT.

The chain recombines TRBV7-8 with TRBJ2-5, with D tentatively TRBD1 or TRBD2 (5 bases each). Germline-derived CDR1 and CDR2 are SGHVS and FQNEAQ. CDR3 size: 13 residues. Trimming took 1 base from V and 4 from J, leaving 7 bases between them. DNA for the CDR3: TGTGCCAGCAGCTTAGGGGGGTTAGAGACCCAGTACTTC. Protein sequence: CASSLGGLETQYF.

The chain links TRBV30 to TRBJ2-7; weak D call: TRBD2 (6 bases). The CDR3 covers 12 residues. Germline V gives CDR1 GTSNPN, CDR2 SVGIG (reference sequence). V lost 1 base and J lost 9, with 13 bases in between. The CDR3 coding sequence is TGTGCCTGGAGTGGAGGGGCCGGGGGGCAGTACTTC. It codes for CAWSGGAGGQYF. Full variable domain (rest looked up from reference TRBV30 and TRBJ2-7): SQTIHQWPATLVQPVGSPLSLECTVEGTSNPNLYWYRQAAGRGLQLLFYSVGIGQISSEVPQNLSASRPQDRQFILSSKKLLLSDSGFYLCAWSGGAGGQYFGPGTRLTVT.

The chain has TRBV30 and TRBJ2-7, with 9 bases aligning to TRBD1. The junction had 6 bases not matched to a gene; V was cut back by 0 bases and J by 3 bases. The CDR3 sequence is 15 residues long. Germline-derived CDR1 and CDR2 are GTSNPN and SVGIG (reference sequence). This CDR3 is CAWSVTPDRGYEQYF. CDR3 in DNA: TGTGCCTGGAGTGTTACGCCGGACAGGGGCTACGAGCAGTACTTC.

The chain is built from TRBV6-5 and TRBJ1-2, with 8 bases aligning to TRBD1. The CDR3 length is 14 residues. The junction had 6 bases not matched to a gene; V was cut back by 5 bases and J by 4 bases. Germline V gene sequence: CDR1 MNHEY, CDR2 SVGAGI. DNA of the CDR3: TGTGCCAGCAGTGTGACAGGGGTTCGCTATGGCTACACCTTC. Translation gives CASSVTGVRYGYTF.

The chain employs TRBV10-3 and TRBJ1-2; 9 bases are a match to TRBD1. The junction had 7 bases not matched to a gene; V was cut back by 6 bases and J by 8 bases. Looked up from germline, CDR1 is ENHRY and CDR2 is SYGVKD. The CDR3 consists of 13 residues. CDR3 region: CAISPTGGEGYTF. The DNA of the CDR3 is TGTGCCATCAGCCCGACAGGGGGGGAAGGCTACACCTTC.

The chain links TRBV4-3 to TRBJ2-7; 9 positions match TRBD1. CDR1 is LGHNA and CDR2 is YSLEER in the germline V gene. The CDR3 sequence is 14 residues long. V lost 3 bases and J lost 2; bases outside the gene matches: 2. The CDR3 reads CASSQDRGTYEQYF. CDR3 nucleotides: TGCGCCAGCAGCCAGGACAGGGGAACCTACGAGCAGTACTTC.

The chain employs TRBV18 and TRBJ1-1, with a weak D call TRBD1 (6 bases). The CDR3 contains 15 residues. Looked up from germline, CDR1 is KGHSH and CDR2 is LQKENI. With 2 bases removed from V and 1 base from J, the gap between germline ends came to 11 bases. CDR3 DNA: TGTGCCAGCTCACCAGGGGGCCGAACGAACACTGAAGCTTTCTTT. Its translation is CASSPGGRTNTEAFF.

This chain uses TRBV6-1 with TRBJ1-6; D perhaps matches TRBD1 (5 bases). The V and J ends lost 4 bases and 10 bases respectively, with 8 bases between them. Germline values: CDR1 MNHNS, CDR2 SASEGT. The CDR3 consists of 12 residues. CDR3 DNA: TGTGCCAGCAGTGGGCAGGGATCACCCCTCCACTTT. It codes for CASSGQGSPLHF.

CDR3 coding DNA: TGTGCCAGCAGTGACTGGGGGGCAGGCGGCGAGCAGTACTTC. It is translated as CASSDWGAGGEQYF. The chain recombines TRBV2 with TRBJ2-5; D assignment may be TRBD1 or TRBD2 (6 bases each). Matching the DNA end better, TRBJ2-7 makes the J call doubtful. The CDR3 runs 14 residues. CDR1 and CDR2 from the germline V gene are SNHLY and FYNNEI.

The chain joins TRBV4-1 to TRBJ1-2; TRBD1 matches 11 bases. Looked up from germline, CDR1 is MGHRA and CDR2 is YSYEKL. Unmatched junction bases numbered 7, after V lost 5 bases and J lost 2 bases. The CDR3 extends over 16 amino acids. The CDR3 region is CASSAPGTGGNYGYTF. The CDR3 coding sequence is TGCGCCAGCAGCGCCCCCGGGACAGGGGGAAACTATGGCTACACCTTC.

This clone is a singleton in its sample. The chain links TRBV19 to TRBJ1-5, with a tentative D call TRBD1 (6 bases). V dropped 6 bases and J dropped 4 bases, with 16 bases sitting between them. The CDR3 is made up of 15 amino acids. CDR1 and CDR2 from the germline V gene are LNHDA and SQIVND (reference sequence). The CDR3 sequence is CASSHPGTQNQPQHF. The CDR3 DNA reads TGTGCCAGTAGCCATCCCGGGACACAAAATCAGCCCCAGCATTTT.